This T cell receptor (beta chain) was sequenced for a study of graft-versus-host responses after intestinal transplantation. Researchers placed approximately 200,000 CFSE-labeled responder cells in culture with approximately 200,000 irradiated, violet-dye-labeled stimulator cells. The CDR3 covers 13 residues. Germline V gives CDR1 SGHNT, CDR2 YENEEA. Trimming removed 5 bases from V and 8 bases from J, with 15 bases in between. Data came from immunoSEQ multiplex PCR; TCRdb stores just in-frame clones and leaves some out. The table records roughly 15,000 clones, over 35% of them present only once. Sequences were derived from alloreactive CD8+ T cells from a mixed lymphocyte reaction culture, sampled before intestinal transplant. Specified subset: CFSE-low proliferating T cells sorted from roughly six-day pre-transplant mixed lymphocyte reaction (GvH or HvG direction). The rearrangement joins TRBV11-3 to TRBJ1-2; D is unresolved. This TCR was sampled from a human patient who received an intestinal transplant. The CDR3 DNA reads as TGTGCCAGCAGCCCGCTGGCATCGTTGGGCTACACCTTC. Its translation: CASSPLASLGYTF.